A single sample is the source of the 31 T cell receptor beta chains below, sequenced in a study of type 1 regulatory T cells. No antigen has been assigned to these receptors. TCRdb called the reads again in MiXCR, with one record for every CDR3 protein. The data contain around 5,700 distinct CDR3 sequences, more than 30% of them singletons. The study, taken as a whole, reports: Compared with non-type 1 regulatory T cells, type 1 regulatory T cells showed a more restricted TCR repertoire.

Sequenced: cultured type 1 regulatory T (Tr1) cells, either the whole culture or a sorted fraction (not recorded which). The receptors were sampled from a human donor in good health.

This clonotype was observed a few times. The V and J genes are TRBV12-3 or TRBV12-4 and TRBJ2-7; 13 bases align to TRBD2. This CDR3 spans 16 amino acids. J gave up 4 bases and V 5 bases, and 8 bases lay outside the gene matches. CDR3: CASSPSRTSGSYEQYF. CDR3 nucleotide sequence: TGTGCCAGCAGTCCATCCAGGACTAGCGGGAGTTACGAGCAGTACTTC.

This clonotype appeared a single time. The rearrangement joins TRBV28 to TRBJ1-2; no definite D call. V shed 0 bases and J shed 8 bases, with 13 bases lying between them. Germline CDR1 reads MDHEN; CDR2 reads SYDVKM. The CDR3 extends over 14 amino acids. CDR3 in DNA: TGTGCCAGCAGTTTATGGAGCCTACAGAGGGGCTACACCTTC. Translating gives CASSLWSLQRGYTF.

The chain couples TRBV20-1 to TRBJ2-7, with 10 bases matching TRBD1. The CDR3 is 14 amino acids. J gave up 1 base and V 5 bases, and 5 bases lay outside the gene matches. Per germline, CDR1 DFQATT and CDR2 SNEGSKA (reference sequence). CDR3 amino acids: CSAPGTGESYEQYF. CDR3 bases: TGCAGTGCTCCCGGGACAGGGGAATCCTACGAGCAGTACTTC.

This clonotype has a handful of counts. The chain uses TRBV29-1 and TRBJ2-2, with D hard to call. The ends were cut back, 4 bases at V and 2 bases at J, with 8 bases in the middle. The CDR3 runs 13 residues. Looked up from germline, CDR1 is SQVTM and CDR2 is ANQGSEA. The CDR3 is CSVVLPNTGELFF. CDR3 in DNA: TGCAGCGTTGTACTACCCAACACCGGGGAGCTGTTTTTT.

A note on this clonotype: This may come from a read error, since a much larger clone is one base off. This chain uses TRBV27 with TRBJ2-1; D is unresolved. Germline V CDR1 and CDR2: MNHEY, SMNVEV (reference sequence). The CDR3 sequence is 15 residues long. The CDR3 nucleotides read TGTGCCAGCGGTTTATCTTGGCAGTCCTACAATGAGCAGTTCTTC. Translating it yields CASGLSWQSYNEQFF.

This clonotype was seen at least ten times. This chain links TRBV10-3 with TRBJ2-5; 8 bases align to TRBD2. V shed 2 bases and J 7 bases; nucleotides not matched to a gene: 15. Germline V gene lookup returns CDR1 ENHRY and CDR2 SYGVKD. The length of the CDR3 is 17 residues. The CDR3 region has the DNA TGTGCCATCAGTGAGCGTGGTCCAGCGGGAGTTGTGGGGACCCAGTACTTC. Its protein is CAISERGPAGVVGTQYF.

This clonotype qualifies as medium-sized (0.01 to 0.1%). J is TRBJ2-7 and V is TRBV20-1, with D unresolved. Germline CDR1 and CDR2: DFQATT and SNEGSKA (reference sequence). Between the trimmed V and J ends, which lost 0 bases and 3 bases, there was a span of 12 bases. CDR3 length: 14 amino acids. CDR3 region: CSARDVQHDYEQYF. DNA for the CDR3: TGCAGTGCTAGAGATGTGCAGCACGACTACGAGCAGTACTTC.

This clonotype was recorded only once. V gene TRBV20-1 combines with J gene TRBJ1-1, with TRBD1 matching over 7 bases. The CDR3 sequence is 14 residues long. The J segment lost 1 base and the V segment lost 3 bases, leaving 5 bases of the junction unmatched. The germline CDR1 and CDR2 sequences are DFQATT and SNEGSKA (reference sequence). The DNA of the CDR3 is TGCAGTGCTAGGAGGGGGCAGACGAACACTGAAGCTTTCTTT. Its translation: CSARRGQTNTEAFF.

The chain recombines TRBV6-1 with TRBJ1-2, with D unresolved. V shed 10 bases and J shed 0 bases, with 12 bases lying between them. The germline V gene encodes CDR1 MNHNS and CDR2 SASEGT. The CDR3 sequence is 13 residues long. The CDR3 sequence is CATHNQPNYGYTF. DNA for the CDR3: TGTGCCACCCATAACCAGCCTAACTATGGCTACACCTTC.

A note on this clonotype: The junction shows a germline mismatch at one end, possibly a read error. V and J are TRBV20-1 and TRBJ2-3; D remains ambiguous. CDR1 is DFQATT and CDR2 is SNEGSKA in the germline V gene (reference sequence). This CDR3 region has 13 residues. CDR3 sequence reads: CSAIIARADTPYF. The CDR3, as DNA: TGCAGTGCTATAATAGCCCGGGCAGATACGCCGTATTTT.

This clonotype turned up a few times. V gene TRBV6-1 combines with J gene TRBJ1-3; 12 bases match TRBD1. The CDR3 totals 17 residues. Trimming took 6 bases from V and 4 from J; bases not matched to a gene: 10. The V gene's germline CDR1 is MNHNS and CDR2 SASEGT. Here the CDR3 reads CASRIGTGGAGGNTIYF. CDR3 nucleotide sequence: TGTGCCAGCAGGATCGGGACAGGGGGCGCGGGGGGAAACACCATATATTTT.

The genes are TRBV2 and TRBJ2-7; weak D call: TRBD2 (5 bases). Trimming shortened V by 1 base and J by 9 bases, and 16 bases separated the two germline ends. CDR1 is SNHLY and CDR2 is FYNNEI in the germline V gene. This CDR3 comprises 14 residues. The CDR3 region is CASSEEGGGQRQYF. The CDR3 nucleotides read TGTGCCAGCAGTGAAGAAGGCGGCGGGCAGAGGCAGTACTTC.

Only a few counts were recorded for this clonotype. The rearrangement uses TRBV18 and TRBJ1-5; D uncertain. This CDR3 region has 14 residues. The V gene's germline CDR1 is KGHSH and CDR2 LQKENI. The V gene lost 1 base and the J gene lost 0 bases, with 4 bases spanning the gap. CDR3 sequence (DNA): TGTGCCAGCTCACCACAAAATAGCAATCAGCCCCAGCATTTT. Translation: CASSPQNSNQPQHF. Based on the CDR3 plus reference TRBV18 and TRBJ1-5, the full variable domain is NAGVMQNPRHLVRRRGQEARLRCSPMKGHSHVYWYRQLPEEGLKFMVYLQKENIIDESGMPKERFSAEFPKEGPSILRIQQVVRGDSAAYFCASSPQNSNQPQHFGDGTRLSIL.

The CDR3: CASSLGVAGELFF. CDR3 nucleotide sequence: TGCGCCAGCAGCTTGGGGGTCGCCGGGGAGCTGTTTTTT. The rearrangement links TRBV5-1 to TRBJ2-2; D not resolved. There are 13 residues in the CDR3. Trimming removed 0 bases at V and 6 bases at J, with 6 bases between. Germline CDR1 is SGHRS and CDR2 is YFSETQ.

The chain joins TRBV29-1 to TRBJ2-3; D is undetermined. Looked up from germline, CDR1 is SQVTM and CDR2 is ANQGSEA. Trimming stripped 3 bases from V and 1 base from J, with 5 bases between. This CDR3 is built from 12 residues. The CDR3 sequence is CSVDEGTDTQYF. The CDR3 bases are TGCAGCGTTGACGAGGGCACAGATACGCAGTATTTT.

Only a few counts were recorded for this clonotype. V gene TRBV24-1 combines with J gene TRBJ2-1; D remains unclear. The germline V gene encodes CDR1 KGHDR and CDR2 SFDVKD. This CDR3 is 14 amino acids long. V lost 3 bases and J 0 bases, leaving 5 bases between the germline ends. The CDR3 protein is CATSDQISYNEQFF. The CDR3 DNA reads TGTGCCACCAGTGATCAGATCTCCTACAATGAGCAGTTCTTC.

The chain joins TRBV7-2 to TRBJ2-5; D uncertain. This CDR3 contains 14 residues. Germline CDR1 is SGHTA and CDR2 is FQGNSA. V was trimmed by 3 bases and J by 4 bases, leaving 12 bases between them. CDR3 protein: CASSFGSWRETQYF. CDR3 sequence (DNA): TGTGCCAGCAGCTTTGGTAGTTGGCGAGAGACCCAGTACTTC. The whole variable domain, filled in from reference TRBV7-2 and TRBJ2-5, reads GAGVSQSPSNKVTEKGKDVELRCDPISGHTALYWYRQSLGQGLEFLIYFQGNSAPDKSGLPSDRFSAERTGGSVSTLTIQRTQQEDSAVYLCASSFGSWRETQYFGPGTRLLVL.

The genes are TRBV6-1 and TRBJ2-1; TRBD2 agrees at 7 bases. The trim removed 7 bases at V and 4 bases at J, leaving 7 bases unmatched. Germline V CDR1 and CDR2: MNHNS, SASEGT. This CDR3 region has 14 residues. The CDR3 bases are TGTGCCAGCAATATTATCGGGGGGTACAATGAGCAGTTCTTC. It specifies CASNIIGGYNEQFF.

The chain recombines TRBV7-9 with TRBJ1-1; D perhaps matches TRBD1 (5 bases). The CDR3 has 15 amino acids. V dropped 5 bases and J dropped 4 bases, with 17 bases sitting between them. Germline loops: CDR1 SEHNR, CDR2 FQNEAQ (reference sequence). This CDR3 reads CASSPSGLGVTEAFF. In DNA, the CDR3 is TGTGCCAGCAGCCCAAGCGGCCTAGGGGTCACTGAAGCTTTCTTT. The full variable domain, with the rest looked up from reference TRBV7-9 and TRBJ1-1, is DTGVSQNPRHKITKRGQNVTFRCDPISEHNRLYWYRQTLGQGPEFLTYFQNEAQLEKSRLLSDRFSAERPKGSFSTLEIQRTEQGDSAMYLCASSPSGLGVTEAFFGQGTRLTVV.

About this clonotype itself: A much larger clone is a single base away; this may be a read error. CDR3 bases: TGTGCCAGCAGCTTAGCCGGGACTATGGGTCTCGAGCAGTACTTC. This sequence encodes CASSLAGTMGLEQYF. The chain links TRBV7-9 to TRBJ2-7; 7 bases match TRBD2. The V segment lost 0 bases and the J segment 6 bases; nucleotides outside the gene matches: 8. The V gene's germline CDR1 is SEHNR and CDR2 FQNEAQ (reference sequence). The CDR3 consists of 15 residues. Complete variable domain (other parts from reference TRBV7-9 and TRBJ2-7): DTGVSQNPRHKITKRGQNVTFRCDPISEHNRLYWYRQTLGQGPEFLTYFQNEAQLEKSRLLSDRFSAERPKGSFSTLEIQRTEQGDSAMYLCASSLAGTMGLEQYFGPGTRLTVT.

V usage is TRBV20-1 and J usage is TRBJ2-1; D might be TRBD2 (6 bases). V gave up 7 bases and J gave up 6 bases, with 19 bases separating them. CDR1 is DFQATT, CDR2 SNEGSKA, per germline (reference sequence). CDR3 length: 14 amino acids. CDR3 residues: CSVSSGTGFNEQFF. The CDR3, as DNA: TGCAGTGTATCCTCCGGGACTGGGTTCAATGAGCAGTTCTTC.

The chain couples TRBV7-2 to TRBJ1-2; 9 bases fit TRBD1. This CDR3 spans 15 amino acids. Looked up from germline, CDR1 is SGHTA and CDR2 is FQGNSA. Germline trimming cut 4 bases from V and 8 bases from J; bases unmatched to any gene: 11. CDR3 sequence reads: CASSWDRAGFGGYTF. CDR3 DNA sequence: TGTGCCAGCAGCTGGGACAGGGCGGGTTTCGGGGGCTACACCTTC.

To note about this clonotype: Germline and junction disagree at one end, which may indicate a read error. The chain couples TRBV28 to TRBJ1-5, with TRBD1 matching over 9 bases. Looked up from germline, CDR1 is MDHEN and CDR2 is SYDVKM. This CDR3 has 17 amino acids. CDR3 amino acids: CASSSGRITGGNQPQHF. CDR3 DNA sequence: TGTGCCAGCAGTTCCGGACGAATAACAGGGGGCAACCAGCCCCAGCATTTT.

In its sample, this clonotype ranks as medium-sized (0.01 to 0.1%). V and J are TRBV5-1 and TRBJ1-1; D perhaps matches TRBD1 (5 bases). This CDR3 comprises 15 residues. Trimming shortened V by 0 bases and J by 1 base, and 10 bases separated the two germline ends. The germline V gene encodes CDR1 SGHRS and CDR2 YFSETQ. This chain's CDR3 is CASSLVTGANTEAFF. Written as DNA, the CDR3 is TGCGCCAGCAGCTTGGTTACAGGAGCGAACACTGAAGCTTTCTTT.

This chain uses TRBV6-5 with TRBJ2-7; D may match TRBD1 or TRBD2 (7 bases each). This CDR3 has 18 amino acids. Germline V CDR1 and CDR2: MNHEY, SVGAGI. V was clipped by 2 bases and J by 4 bases, with 24 bases between them. The CDR3 sequence is CASSYRMIGAGQQYEQYF. The CDR3 region has the DNA TGTGCCAGCAGTTACCGGATGATTGGAGCGGGACAGCAATACGAGCAGTACTTC.

The chain recombines TRBV6-5 with TRBJ1-5; 7 positions agree with TRBD1. Germline V gene lookup returns CDR1 MNHEY and CDR2 SVGAGI. CDR3 length: 15 amino acids. V was clipped by 4 bases and J by 1 base; unmatched bases: 4. CDR3 in DNA: TGTGCCAGCAGTTGGGACAGTTCAAGCAATCAGCCCCAGCATTTT. It specifies CASSWDSSSNQPQHF.

This clonotype was counted a few times. The chain uses TRBV4-2 and TRBJ1-1; unclear D gene. The CDR3 consists of 14 residues. In germline, CDR1 is LGHNA, CDR2 YNFKEQ. Between the trimmed V and J ends, which lost 4 bases and 2 bases, there was a span of 11 bases. CDR3 region: CASSPDPLNTEAFF. Here the CDR3 DNA reads TGTGCCAGCAGCCCAGACCCACTAAACACTGAAGCTTTCTTT.

The chain is built from TRBV24-1 and TRBJ1-2; possible D gene TRBD1, 5 bases. This CDR3 spans 13 amino acids. V lost 1 base, J lost 8 bases, and 10 bases lay in between. Germline V CDR1 and CDR2: KGHDR, SFDVKD. The CDR3 loop reads CATSDFGGLGYTF. CDR3 sequence (DNA): TGTGCCACCAGTGATTTTGGGGGACTCGGCTACACCTTC.

The chain carries TRBV20-1 and TRBJ2-1, with 13 nucleotides matching TRBD2. CDR3 size: 13 residues. Germline V gene sequence: CDR1 DFQATT, CDR2 SNEGSKA (reference sequence). CDR3 loop: CSAGTSGNPKQFF. CDR3 DNA sequence: TGCAGCGCCGGGACTAGCGGGAACCCGAAGCAGTTCTTC.

This clonotype occurred many times. The rearrangement joins TRBV4-3 to TRBJ2-7; perhaps TRBD2 as D (6 bases). Between the trimmed V and J ends, which lost 0 bases and 5 bases, there was a span of 8 bases. The CDR3 loop spans 13 amino acids. CDR1 and CDR2 (germline): LGHNA, YSLEER. The CDR3 protein is CASSQDGSHEQYF. The DNA of the CDR3 is TGCGCCAGCAGCCAAGACGGGAGCCACGAGCAGTACTTC.

The chain combines TRBV5-1 with TRBJ1-2; TRBD1 matches at 8 bases. This CDR3 contains 16 residues. CDR1 SGHRS and CDR2 YFSETQ come from the germline V gene. After removal of 3 bases from V and 8 bases from J, the junction contained 15 bases not matched to a gene. As DNA, the CDR3 is TGCGCCAGCAGCTCCCAGACAGGGGAATCTCTTTCGGGCTACACCTTC. Its protein is CASSSQTGESLSGYTF.